This is a list of T cell receptor beta chains from one sample in a study of CD8+ T cells in alopecia areata. Generated by immunoSEQ multiplex PCR, the TCRdb table keeps only in-frame clones and is missing some. The table shows about 180,000 clones, with 53% occurring only once. Sequences were derived from CD8+ T cells sorted from blood, sampled at week 24, from a patient treated with tofacitinib. The receptors originated from a human donor with alopecia areata. CDR3s include the opening cysteine and the closing phenylalanine or tryptophan. Fields, in order: D gene, CDR3 length, V gene, clone size, J gene, CDR3 protein, CDR3 DNA. D genes are given only for firm matches. The listing skips clone size in some rows; elsewhere it reads once, few, many or a size class.

d_call: TRBD2
cdr3_length: 16
v_call: TRBV27
clone_size: .
j_call: TRBJ2-7
cdr3_aa: CASSPSVGLAVYEQYF
cdr3_nt: TGTGCCAGCAGCCCTTCGGTCGGACTAGCGGTTTACGAGCAGTACTTC

d_call: .
cdr3_length: 15
v_call: TRBV27
clone_size: few
j_call: TRBJ1-4
cdr3_aa: CASSFVRDANEKLFF
cdr3_nt: TGTGCCAGCAGTTTTGTCCGGGATGCTAATGAAAAACTGTTTTTT

d_call: .
cdr3_length: 14
v_call: TRBV7-9
clone_size: .
j_call: TRBJ1-5
cdr3_aa: CASSLSGGQQPQHF
cdr3_nt: TGTGCCAGCAGCTTATCCGGGGGTCAACAGCCCCAGCATTTT

d_call: .
cdr3_length: 12
v_call: TRBV6-1
clone_size: .
j_call: TRBJ1-5
cdr3_aa: CATLAGGQPQHF
cdr3_nt: TGTGCCACGCTGGCGGGGGGCCAGCCCCAGCATTTT

d_call: TRBD1
cdr3_length: 12
v_call: TRBV19
clone_size: .
j_call: TRBJ1-2
cdr3_aa: CASMDRGYGYTF
cdr3_nt: TGTGCCAGTATGGACAGGGGCTATGGCTACACCTTC

d_call: .
cdr3_length: 12
v_call: TRBV29-1
clone_size: .
j_call: TRBJ2-7
cdr3_aa: CSVGESSYEQYF
cdr3_nt: TGCAGCGTTGGAGAGAGCTCCTACGAGCAGTACTTC

d_call: .
cdr3_length: 13
v_call: TRBV6-5
clone_size: few
j_call: TRBJ1-1
cdr3_aa: CASSSGGNTEAFF
cdr3_nt: TGTGCCAGCAGTTCTGGAGGGAACACTGAAGCTTTCTTT

d_call: .
cdr3_length: 13
v_call: TRBV6-5
clone_size: .
j_call: TRBJ2-1
cdr3_aa: CASSYEPGNEQFF
cdr3_nt: TGTGCCAGCAGTTACGAACCTGGAAATGAGCAGTTCTTC

d_call: TRBD1
cdr3_length: 15
v_call: TRBV28
clone_size: .
j_call: TRBJ1-2
cdr3_aa: CASSLGPTGDYGYTF
cdr3_nt: TGTGCCAGCAGTTTGGGACCCACAGGGGACTATGGCTACACCTTC

d_call: .
cdr3_length: 13
v_call: TRBV25-1
clone_size: once
j_call: TRBJ1-1
cdr3_aa: CASSEPRGSEAFF
cdr3_nt: TGTGCCAGCAGTGAACCGAGAGGGTCTGAAGCTTTCTTT

d_call: .
cdr3_length: 15
v_call: TRBV11-2
clone_size: .
j_call: TRBJ2-3
cdr3_aa: CASSLEYRPADTQYF
cdr3_nt: TGTGCCAGCAGCTTAGAGTACAGGCCCGCAGATACGCAGTATTTT

d_call: TRBD1
cdr3_length: 13
v_call: TRBV29-1
clone_size: .
j_call: TRBJ1-2
cdr3_aa: CSVRDRGNYGYTF
cdr3_nt: TGCAGCGTACGGGACAGGGGGAACTATGGCTACACCTTC

d_call: .
cdr3_length: 14
v_call: TRBV29-1
clone_size: .
j_call: TRBJ2-7
cdr3_aa: CSIASGRGSYEQYF
cdr3_nt: TGCAGCATAGCTTCAGGGAGAGGGAGCTACGAGCAGTACTTC

d_call: .
cdr3_length: 12
v_call: TRBV7-2
clone_size: .
j_call: TRBJ2-7
cdr3_aa: CASSFGRYEQYF
cdr3_nt: TGTGCCAGCAGCTTTGGGCGCTACGAGCAGTACTTC

d_call: .
cdr3_length: 11
v_call: TRBV30
clone_size: .
j_call: TRBJ2-1
cdr3_aa: CAYRAYNEQFF
cdr3_nt: TGTGCCTACAGGGCCTACAATGAGCAGTTCTTC

d_call: .
cdr3_length: 13
v_call: TRBV27
clone_size: .
j_call: TRBJ2-7
cdr3_aa: CASRPPGTYEQYF
cdr3_nt: TGTGCCAGCCGCCCCCCGGGGACCTACGAGCAGTACTTC

d_call: TRBD1
cdr3_length: 15
v_call: TRBV7-9
clone_size: .
j_call: TRBJ2-7
cdr3_aa: CASSLGTGVLYEQYF
cdr3_nt: TGTGCCAGCAGCTTAGGGACAGGGGTACTCTACGAGCAGTACTTC

d_call: .
cdr3_length: 14
v_call: TRBV5-5
clone_size: few
j_call: TRBJ2-2
cdr3_aa: CASSLGQSTGELFF
cdr3_nt: TGTGCCAGCAGCTTGGGTCAGTCTACCGGGGAGCTGTTTTTT

d_call: .
cdr3_length: 13
v_call: TRBV29-1
clone_size: few
j_call: TRBJ2-2
cdr3_aa: CSVDWTNTGELFF
cdr3_nt: TGCAGCGTTGATTGGACGAACACCGGGGAGCTGTTTTTT

d_call: .
cdr3_length: 17
v_call: TRBV30
clone_size: .
j_call: TRBJ1-5
cdr3_aa: CAWSVRSAPGGNQPQHF
cdr3_nt: TGTGCCTGGAGTGTACGAAGTGCTCCAGGAGGCAATCAGCCCCAGCATTTT

d_call: TRBD1
cdr3_length: 16
v_call: TRBV7-9
clone_size: .
j_call: TRBJ1-2
cdr3_aa: CASSVDPGQGYYGYTF
cdr3_nt: TGTGCCAGCAGCGTTGATCCGGGACAGGGGTACTATGGCTACACCTTC

d_call: .
cdr3_length: 14
v_call: TRBV10-2
clone_size: .
j_call: TRBJ2-7
cdr3_aa: CASSPGQGPYEQYF
cdr3_nt: TGCGCCAGCAGTCCGGGACAAGGTCCCTACGAGCAGTACTTC

d_call: .
cdr3_length: 13
v_call: TRBV10-3
clone_size: .
j_call: TRBJ2-1
cdr3_aa: CAIREGSSNEQFF
cdr3_nt: TGTGCCATCAGAGAAGGTTCCTCCAATGAGCAGTTCTTC

d_call: TRBD1
cdr3_length: 12
v_call: TRBV10-2
clone_size: .
j_call: TRBJ1-1
cdr3_aa: CASRQGEGEAFF
cdr3_nt: TGCGCCAGCCGACAGGGTGAGGGTGAAGCTTTCTTT

d_call: .
cdr3_length: 15
v_call: TRBV5-6
clone_size: .
j_call: TRBJ1-4
cdr3_aa: CASSSTTGNNEKLFF
cdr3_nt: TGTGCCAGCAGCTCGACGACGGGGAATAATGAAAAACTGTTTTTT

d_call: .
cdr3_length: 15
v_call: TRBV30
clone_size: once
j_call: TRBJ1-2
cdr3_aa: CASYSYGGRNYGYTF
cdr3_nt: TGTGCCTCGTATTCCTACGGGGGCCGGAACTATGGCTACACCTTC

d_call: .
cdr3_length: 13
v_call: TRBV11-2
clone_size: .
j_call: TRBJ1-1
cdr3_aa: CASSLGTRSEAFF
cdr3_nt: TGTGCCAGCAGCTTAGGGACCCGCTCTGAAGCTTTCTTT

d_call: .
cdr3_length: 14
v_call: TRBV4-3
clone_size: .
j_call: TRBJ1-1
cdr3_aa: CASSQDRVGNEAFF
cdr3_nt: TGCGCCAGCAGCCAAGATAGGGTGGGGAATGAAGCTTTCTTT

d_call: .
cdr3_length: 15
v_call: TRBV9
clone_size: .
j_call: TRBJ2-2
cdr3_aa: CASSKGLGDTGELFF
cdr3_nt: TGTGCCAGCAGCAAGGGACTCGGGGACACCGGGGAGCTGTTTTTT

d_call: .
cdr3_length: 15
v_call: TRBV5-1
clone_size: .
j_call: TRBJ1-1
cdr3_aa: CASSLESAGDPEAFF
cdr3_nt: TGCGCCAGCAGCTTGGAATCGGCAGGGGATCCTGAAGCTTTCTTT